Listed here are 25 T cell receptor beta chains from one sample, sequenced in a study of blood T cell repertoires in COVID-19. Clones were sequenced by immunoSEQ multiplex PCR, and TCRdb holds only the in-frame ones, with some missing. The data show 45,000 or so clones, roughly nine tenths seen once. Sample: peripheral blood. These TCRs come from a human donor in a cohort sampled during active COVID-19.

V gene TRBV5-4 combines with J gene TRBJ1-1; weak D call: TRBD1 (5 bases). CDR3 length: 15 amino acids. V dropped 0 bases and J dropped 8 bases, with 17 bases sitting between them. The germline CDR1 and CDR2 sequences are SGHNT and YYREEE (reference sequence). The CDR3 nucleotides read TGTGCCAGCAGCTTGGAGTCACGAGGGCGGGACGAAGCTTTCTTT. This sequence encodes CASSLESRGRDEAFF.

J is TRBJ1-2 and V is TRBV2; D perhaps matches TRBD1 (6 bases). This CDR3 has 13 residues. Per the germline V gene, CDR1 is SNHLY and CDR2 is FYNNEI. Trimming shortened V by 11 bases and J by 3 bases, and 16 bases separated the two germline ends. CDR3 loop: CALGGAAHYGYTF. The CDR3 nucleotides are TGTGCCCTTGGGGGGGCGGCCCACTATGGCTACACCTTC.

The chain carries TRBV5-1 and TRBJ1-1; 9 bases line up with TRBD1. V lost 0 bases to trimming and J lost 10 bases; unmatched junction nucleotides: 4. There are 13 residues in the CDR3. CDR1 SGHRS and CDR2 YFSETQ come from the germline V gene. For the CDR3, the DNA is TGCGCCAGCAGCTTGGACGACAGGGGGTTAGCTTTCTTT. Translated: CASSLDDRGLAFF.

The V and J genes are TRBV7-3 and TRBJ2-1; 10 nucleotides agree with TRBD2. Germline loops: CDR1 SGHTA, CDR2 FQGTGA. Trimming took 3 bases from V and 4 from J; bases not matched to a gene: 6. The CDR3 is 16 amino acids. CDR3 coding DNA: TGTGCCAGCAGCTTCTATCGGACTAGCGGTTACAATGAGCAGTTCTTC. This codes for CASSFYRTSGYNEQFF.

J is TRBJ2-5 and V is TRBV3-1 (or the pseudogene TRBV3-2); TRBD2 matches 11 bases. After removal of 0 bases from V and 9 bases from J, the junction contained 6 bases not matched to a gene. Germline V gene lookup returns CDR1 LGHDT and CDR2 YNNKEL (reference sequence). CDR3 size: 15 residues. CDR3 nucleotide sequence: TGTGCCAGCAGCCAAGAAGTAGCGGGGGGGCCGGCCCAGTACTTC. It codes for CASSQEVAGGPAQYF.

The chain recombines TRBV5-6 with TRBJ2-3, with 9 bases that match TRBD2. The ends lost 0 bases at V and 1 base at J; junction bases unmatched: 6. This CDR3 is built from 17 residues. CDR1 and CDR2 (germline): SGHDT, YYEEEE. CDR3 sequence: CASSLGSGGLGTDTQYF. The CDR3 bases are TGTGCCAGCAGCTTGGGGAGCGGGGGGCTAGGCACAGATACGCAGTATTTT.

The table lists this clone with a few counts. The chain combines TRBV19 with TRBJ2-6; 8 bases match TRBD1. The CDR3 runs 19 residues. Germline V gene data show CDR1 as LNHDA and CDR2 as SQIVND (reference sequence). Losses at the gene ends were 1 base for V and 2 bases for J; bases not matched to a gene: 10. In DNA form, the CDR3 reads TGTGCCAGTAGTATAGGTCAATACAGGGGGTGGGCTGGGGCCAACGTCCTGACTTTC. It is translated as CASSIGQYRGWAGANVLTF.

The V call is TRBV4-2, the J call TRBJ2-7; 10 bases are a match to TRBD1. The CDR3 is 15 residues long. V lost 1 base, J lost 7 bases, and 7 bases stayed unmatched. Germline V CDR1 and CDR2: LGHNA, YNFKEQ. The CDR3, as DNA: TGTGCCAGCAGCCAAGGTGGGACAGGGGTAGGGGAGCAGTACTTC. Its translation: CASSQGGTGVGEQYF.

V gene TRBV5-6 combines with J gene TRBJ2-1; 12 nucleotides align to TRBD2. The CDR3 covers 16 residues. CDR1 and CDR2 (germline): SGHDT, YYEEEE. V shed 2 bases and J 6 bases; nucleotides not matched to a gene: 6. The CDR3 loop reads CASSFRTSGAPNEQFF. For the CDR3, the DNA is TGTGCCAGCAGCTTCCGGACTAGCGGGGCTCCCAATGAGCAGTTCTTC.

The chain combines TRBV6-1 with TRBJ2-7; TRBD1 matches at 8 bases. The ends lost 0 bases at V and 3 bases at J; junction bases unmatched: 4. The CDR3 totals 15 residues. Germline CDR1 MNHNS, CDR2 SASEGT. CDR3 sequence: CASSEARGQDYEQYF. The DNA of the CDR3 is TGTGCCAGCAGTGAAGCGAGGGGACAGGACTACGAGCAGTACTTC.

This sequence joins TRBV9 and TRBJ2-3, with D possibly matching TRBD2 (5 bases). Per germline, CDR1 SGDLS and CDR2 YYNGEE. Trimming left V 4 bases short and J 3 bases short, with 15 bases between. CDR3 length: 15 amino acids. CDR3 sequence reads: CASSRVVAKTDTQYF. CDR3 nucleotides: TGTGCCAGCAGCCGAGTGGTAGCGAAAACAGATACGCAGTATTTT.

The V call is TRBV19, the J call TRBJ2-5; TRBD2 might be the D (5 bases). Trimming removed 6 bases from V and 2 bases from J, with 10 bases in between. Germline V gene lookup returns CDR1 LNHDA and CDR2 SQIVND (reference sequence). The CDR3 contains 13 residues. The CDR3 DNA follows: TGTGCCAGTAGCCCACTAGTGCAAGAGACCCAGTACTTC. It encodes CASSPLVQETQYF.

The sample holds one count of this clone. The V and J genes are TRBV6-6 and TRBJ2-5; 9 nucleotides match TRBD2. This CDR3 has 14 amino acids. Germline V lookup: CDR1 MNHNY, CDR2 SVGAGI (reference sequence). V lost 6 bases and J lost 4; bases outside the gene matches: 6. The DNA of the CDR3 is TGTGCCAGCAGCCGACTAGCGGCGGGAGAGACCCAGTACTTC. Translated, it gives CASSRLAAGETQYF.

The rearrangement links TRBV19 to TRBJ1-1; 10 bases fit TRBD1. V gave up 2 bases and J gave up 3 bases; unmatched junction bases: 6. CDR3 length: 16 residues. CDR1 LNHDA and CDR2 SQIVND come from the germline V gene (reference sequence). CDR3 bases: TGTGCCAGTAGTATAACAAGTGGGACAGGGGACACTGAAGCTTTCTTT. Its translation: CASSITSGTGDTEAFF.

This clone was counted between two and nine times. The chain joins TRBV30 to TRBJ2-7, with D possibly matching TRBD2 (5 bases). Germline V gene data show CDR1 as GTSNPN and CDR2 as SVGIG (reference sequence). V dropped 6 bases and J dropped 3 bases, with 12 bases sitting between them. CDR3 length: 12 residues. CDR3 protein: CACRVAGYEQYF. The CDR3 bases are TGTGCCTGCCGAGTGGCGGGCTACGAGCAGTACTTC. The full variable domain, in which reference TRBV30 and TRBJ2-7 provide the parts outside the CDR3, is SQTIHQWPATLVQPVGSPLSLECTVEGTSNPNLYWYRQAAGRGLQLLFYSVGIGQISSEVPQNLSASRPQDRQFILSSKKLLLSDSGFYLCACRVAGYEQYFGPGTRLTVT.

This chain joins TRBV7-3 and TRBJ1-1, with 8 bases identical to TRBD1. V gave up 2 bases and J gave up 6 bases; unmatched junction bases: 11. Germline-derived CDR1 and CDR2 are SGHTA and FQGTGA. The CDR3 contains 16 residues. CDR3 nucleotides: TGTGCCAGCAGCTTAGGGGACAGGAGGCTCCCCGCTGAAGCTTTCTTT. Protein sequence: CASSLGDRRLPAEAFF.

The chain couples TRBV3-1 (or the pseudogene TRBV3-2) to TRBJ2-7; D unresolved. The germline V gene encodes CDR1 LGHDT and CDR2 YNNKEL (reference sequence). V gave up 4 bases and J gave up 4 bases, with 20 bases separating them. The CDR3 covers 16 residues. The CDR3 DNA reads TGTGCCAGCAGCCCACAAAGATTCCCAGTCCTTTACGAGCAGTACTTC. Its protein is CASSPQRFPVLYEQYF.

J is TRBJ2-1 and V is TRBV7-9, with 10 bases aligning to TRBD2. Germline V gene lookup returns CDR1 SEHNR and CDR2 FQNEAQ (reference sequence). CDR3 length: 16 residues. Unmatched junction bases numbered 6, after V lost 4 bases and J lost 3 bases. Here the CDR3 reads CASSSGLAEYYNEQFF. CDR3 nucleotides: TGTGCCAGCAGCTCAGGACTAGCGGAGTACTACAATGAGCAGTTCTTC.

Written as DNA, the CDR3 is TGTGCCAGCAGTCTCGGGGGGTCCGGGGATACGCAGTATTTT. This encodes CASSLGGSGDTQYF. The chain employs TRBV6-4 and TRBJ2-3; the match to TRBD2 covers 7 bases. Germline V gives CDR1 MRHNA, CDR2 SNTAGT. The CDR3 runs to 14 residues. J was trimmed by 6 bases and V by 5 bases; bases with no gene match: 8.

The chain employs TRBV7-3 and TRBJ1-5; D is unresolved. Trimming took off 4 bases at V and 0 bases at J, with 4 bases between the two ends. This CDR3 contains 13 residues. CDR1 SGHTA and CDR2 FQGTGA come from the germline V gene. The CDR3 is CASSSNSNQPQHF. The CDR3 bases are TGTGCCAGCAGCTCTAATAGCAATCAGCCCCAGCATTTT.

The rearrangement joins TRBV23-1 to TRBJ1-3, with D perhaps matching TRBD1 (5 bases). TRBV23-1 is classed as an ORF, of uncertain function. This CDR3 is built from 12 residues. V gave up 9 bases and J gave up 4 bases, with 10 bases separating them. CDR3 region: CASPGKGNTIYF. The CDR3 DNA reads TGCGCCAGTCCAGGGAAGGGAAACACCATATATTTT.

The rearrangement joins TRBV6-2 or TRBV6-3 to TRBJ2-5; D possibly corresponds to TRBD1 (6 bases). This CDR3 comprises 14 residues. Per germline, CDR1 MNHEY and CDR2 SVGEGT. V dropped 1 base and J dropped 5 bases, with 11 bases sitting between them. This chain's CDR3 is CASSYLQGIETQYF. The DNA for the CDR3 is TGTGCCAGCAGTTACTTACAGGGTATCGAGACCCAGTACTTC.

The chain uses TRBV19 and TRBJ2-7, with D unresolved. Germline CDR1 is LNHDA and CDR2 is SQIVND (reference sequence). V lost 2 bases and J 7 bases, leaving 12 bases between the germline ends. This CDR3 has 13 residues. The chain's CDR3 is CASSITAAQEQYF. The DNA for the CDR3 is TGTGCCAGTAGTATAACGGCGGCACAAGAGCAGTACTTC.

In its sample, this clone is medium-sized. CDR3 nucleotides: TGTGCCAGCAGCCAAGAACGTTCCCTCACATTCAGATCAGAGACCCAGTACTTC. This gives the protein CASSQERSLTFRSETQYF. The rearrangement joins TRBV3-1 (or the pseudogene TRBV3-2) to TRBJ2-5; D is undetermined. The CDR3 totals 18 residues. Trimming cost V 0 bases and J 4 bases, with 21 bases left between them. Germline CDR1 and CDR2: LGHDT and YNNKEL (reference sequence).

This chain joins TRBV19 and TRBJ2-1, with D perhaps TRBD2 (6 bases). The CDR3 consists of 16 residues. The V end was cut by 7 bases, the J end by 4 bases, with 20 bases between. CDR1 LNHDA and CDR2 SQIVND come from the germline V gene (reference sequence). The CDR3 bases are TGTGCCAGTACCCCGGGACGGGGCGGGGCTTACAATGAGCAGTTCTTC. Amino acid sequence: CASTPGRGGAYNEQFF.